This entry lists 31 T cell receptor beta chains sequenced from one sample in a study of blood T cell repertoires in COVID-19. Profiled with immunoSEQ multiplex PCR; TCRdb holds only in-frame clones, not every one. The table shows under 300,000 clones, with 70% to 90% occurring only once. Sequenced: peripheral blood. The source is a middle-aged man with acute or convalescent COVID-19.

V and J are TRBV7-9 and TRBJ1-4; possibly TRBD1 for D (6 bases). Germline CDR1 is SEHNR and CDR2 is FQNEAQ (reference sequence). The CDR3 totals 16 residues. V lost 2 bases and J 4 bases, leaving 14 bases between the germline ends. The CDR3, as DNA: TGTGCCAGCAGCTTATCGGGGGGGCGAGATAATGAAAAACTGTTTTTT. This sequence encodes CASSLSGGRDNEKLFF.

V gene TRBV19 combines with J gene TRBJ2-2; TRBD2 agrees at 9 bases. Germline-derived CDR1 and CDR2 are LNHDA and SQIVND (reference sequence). There are 13 residues in the CDR3. Germline trimming cut 7 bases from V and 6 bases from J; bases unmatched to any gene: 3. The CDR3 sequence: CASNRGGAGELFF. CDR3 bases: TGTGCCAGTAATCGCGGGGGGGCCGGGGAGCTGTTTTTT.

CDR3 nucleotides: TGTGCCAGCAGCTTCAGGGGGCTTGATGGAAACACCATATATTTT. Translation gives CASSFRGLDGNTIYF. The chain is built from TRBV6-5 and TRBJ1-3, with 8 bases aligning to TRBD1. V gave up 6 bases and J gave up 3 bases; unmatched junction bases: 7. Germline lookup yields CDR1 MNHEY and CDR2 SVGAGI. The CDR3 loop spans 15 amino acids.

This chain links TRBV7-3 with TRBJ2-3, with 7 bases aligning to TRBD1. Germline V gene sequence: CDR1 SGHTA, CDR2 FQGTGA. The CDR3 has 15 amino acids. The V and J ends lost 6 bases and 1 base, in that order; junction bases with no gene match: 7. In DNA, the CDR3 is TGTGCCAGCAGTCCTCGACAGGGCCGCACAGATACGCAGTATTTT. It yields the protein CASSPRQGRTDTQYF.

The CDR3 is CASSPTVGSGSQEQYF. CDR3 bases: TGCGCCAGCAGCCCCACCGTGGGTAGCGGGAGTCAAGAGCAGTACTTC. V gene TRBV5-1 combines with J gene TRBJ2-7; 9 bases align to TRBD2. Germline lookup yields CDR1 SGHRS and CDR2 YFSETQ. The CDR3 spans 16 residues. V dropped 4 bases and J dropped 7; count of bases not matched to a gene: 15.

In its sample, this clone was seen once. This chain uses TRBV4-1 with TRBJ2-3, with 10 positions matching TRBD2. Germline trimming cut 0 bases from V and 1 base from J; bases unmatched to any gene: 10. The CDR3 has 19 amino acids. The germline V gene encodes CDR1 MGHRA and CDR2 YSYEKL. This CDR3 reads CASSQERGASGRGTDTQYF. CDR3 nucleotides: TGCGCCAGCAGCCAAGAGCGTGGGGCTAGCGGGAGAGGCACAGATACGCAGTATTTT.

V usage is TRBV5-5 and J usage is TRBJ1-5, with 9 bases identical to TRBD1. The germline gives CDR1 SGHKS, CDR2 YYEKEE (reference sequence). The J segment lost 5 bases and the V segment lost 4 bases, leaving 7 bases of the junction unmatched. The CDR3 totals 15 residues. This CDR3 is CASSLGTGGDQPQHF. The CDR3 DNA reads TGTGCCAGCAGCCTAGGTACAGGGGGCGATCAGCCCCAGCATTTT.

The chain is built from TRBV20-1 and TRBJ2-2; D is unresolved. Trimming cost V 6 bases and J 1 base, with 3 bases left between them. This CDR3 region has 11 residues. The germline V gene has CDR1 DFQATT and CDR2 SNEGSKA (reference sequence). DNA of the CDR3: TGCAGTGCCAGGAACACCGGGGAGCTGTTTTTT. Its protein product is CSARNTGELFF.

This rearrangement joins TRBV7-6 to TRBJ2-1; a weak D match, TRBD2 (5 bases). Germline values: CDR1 SGHVS, CDR2 FNYEAQ. V lost 4 bases, J lost 6 bases, and 19 bases lay in between. This CDR3 is built from 16 residues. This chain's CDR3 is CASSSIEGRSTNEQFF. CDR3 sequence (DNA): TGTGCCAGCAGCTCCATTGAGGGAAGATCCACCAATGAGCAGTTCTTC.

The chain recombines TRBV19 with TRBJ2-7; D remains unclear. The length of the CDR3 is 12 residues. V lost 4 bases to trimming and J lost 3 bases, with 7 bases between them. Germline V gives CDR1 LNHDA, CDR2 SQIVND (reference sequence). CDR3 sequence reads: CASSRAGYEQYF. CDR3 coding DNA: TGTGCCAGTAGTAGAGCCGGCTACGAGCAGTACTTC.

This chain connects TRBV18 to TRBJ1-1; 11 bases fit TRBD1. Per germline, CDR1 KGHSH and CDR2 LQKENI. The V segment lost 3 bases and the J segment 4 bases; nucleotides outside the gene matches: 4. This CDR3 region has 15 residues. CDR3 protein: CASSPDRGLVTEAFF. The CDR3 coding sequence is TGTGCCAGCTCACCGGACAGGGGGCTGGTCACTGAAGCTTTCTTT. The full variable domain, with the rest looked up from reference TRBV18 and TRBJ1-1, is NAGVMQNPRHLVRRRGQEARLRCSPMKGHSHVYWYRQLPEEGLKFMVYLQKENIIDESGMPKERFSAEFPKEGPSILRIQQVVRGDSAAYFCASSPDRGLVTEAFFGQGTRLTVV.

V is TRBV30 and J is TRBJ1-4; the D is unclear. CDR3 length: 13 residues. The ends were cut back, 1 base at V and 1 base at J, with 4 bases in the middle. Germline V gene data show CDR1 as GTSNPN and CDR2 as SVGIG (reference sequence). CDR3 bases: TGTGCCTGGAGTGCCCAAACTAATGAAAAACTGTTTTTT. Translated: CAWSAQTNEKLFF.

The V gene is TRBV6-5, the J gene TRBJ1-2; D not certain. Germline CDR1 is MNHEY and CDR2 is SVGAGI. The CDR3 extends over 15 amino acids. V was shortened by 2 bases and J by 2 bases, with 12 bases between the two germline ends. The CDR3 loop is CASSYHVEGNYGYTF. Written as DNA, the CDR3 is TGTGCCAGCAGTTACCATGTCGAGGGCAACTATGGCTACACCTTC.

This chain links TRBV5-4 with TRBJ2-7, with 11 bases matching TRBD2. The V gene end was trimmed by 0 bases and the J gene end by 8 bases; junction bases not matched to a gene: 10. This CDR3 is built from 16 residues. Looked up from germline, CDR1 is SGHNT and CDR2 is YYREEE (reference sequence). This chain's CDR3 is CASSLDPSGRYEQQYF. The CDR3 DNA reads TGTGCCAGCAGCTTGGACCCTAGCGGGAGGTACGAGCAGCAGTACTTC.

With respect to this clone: Other DNA sequences in the same sample also yield this CDR3. V is TRBV5-5 and J is TRBJ1-1; D is unresolved. Germline-derived CDR1 and CDR2 are SGHKS and YYEKEE (reference sequence). The CDR3 is made up of 13 amino acids. Trimming cost V 5 bases and J 5 bases, with 13 bases left between them. The CDR3, as DNA: TGTGCCAGCAGTCTGGCCGGGGATACTGAAGCTTTCTTT. It is translated as CASSLAGDTEAFF.

The chain recombines TRBV28 with TRBJ2-7; 8 bases agree with TRBD1. The CDR3 is made up of 16 amino acids. Germline CDR1 and CDR2: MDHEN and SYDVKM. The ends lost 2 bases at V and 6 bases at J; junction bases unmatched: 12. CDR3 sequence: CASSLNNRDRSTEQYF. In DNA form, the CDR3 reads TGTGCCAGCAGTTTAAATAATAGGGACAGGTCAACCGAGCAGTACTTC.

The chain uses TRBV10-3 and TRBJ2-7, with 12 bases lining up with TRBD2. V lost 6 bases and J lost 7; bases outside the gene matches: 7. CDR1 and CDR2 from the germline V gene are ENHRY and SYGVKD. This CDR3 contains 14 residues. CDR3 sequence: CAIRSSGREGEQYF. DNA of the CDR3: TGTGCCATCAGGTCTAGCGGGAGGGAAGGGGAGCAGTACTTC.

The genes are TRBV27 and TRBJ1-3, with D tentatively TRBD1 (5 bases). CDR1 is MNHEY, CDR2 SMNVEV, per germline (reference sequence). The V end lost 0 bases, the J end lost 2 bases, and 8 bases lay between the germline ends. The CDR3 extends over 15 amino acids. The CDR3 sequence: CASSLSGGAGNTIYF. The CDR3 DNA sequence: TGTGCCAGCAGTTTATCGGGGGGGGCTGGAAACACCATATATTTT.

CDR3 DNA sequence: TGTGCCACCAGCAGAGATAGGGAGGTGAACACTGAAGCTTTCTTT. Its protein product is CATSRDREVNTEAFF. The chain employs TRBV15 and TRBJ1-1; D ambiguous. CDR1 and CDR2 from the germline V gene are LNHNV and YYDKDF (reference sequence). This CDR3 is built from 15 residues. The germline V and J ends were trimmed by 0 bases and 0 bases, with 8 bases remaining between them.

The chain combines TRBV18 with TRBJ2-1; maybe TRBD2 (5 bases). The CDR3 extends over 16 amino acids. Germline lookup yields CDR1 KGHSH and CDR2 LQKENI. The V gene lost 3 bases and the J gene lost 5 bases, with 17 bases spanning the gap. For the CDR3, the DNA is TGTGCCAGCTCACCCCTGCTAGGAGGAACAGACAATGAGCAGTTCTTC. Protein product: CASSPLLGGTDNEQFF.

V and J are TRBV6-5 and TRBJ1-2; D is perhaps TRBD1 (5 bases). Trimming shortened V by 4 bases and J by 6 bases, and 18 bases separated the two germline ends. This CDR3 region has 15 residues. Germline V lookup: CDR1 MNHEY, CDR2 SVGAGI. CDR3 residues: CASSSEGQGFDGYTF. CDR3 nucleotide sequence: TGTGCCAGCAGTTCCGAAGGGCAGGGATTCGATGGCTACACCTTC.

This sequence joins TRBV6-5 and TRBJ1-2; 10 nucleotides match TRBD1. The germline gives CDR1 MNHEY, CDR2 SVGAGI. The CDR3 loop spans 11 amino acids. V shed 8 bases, J shed 13 bases, and the junction held 7 bases outside the gene matches. The CDR3 protein is CASSGTGAATF. DNA for the CDR3: TGTGCCAGCTCCGGGACAGGGGCGGCCACCTTC.

The count of this clone is one. CDR3 sequence: CASSVSSYEQYF. In nucleotides, the CDR3 is TGTGCCAGCAGTGTCAGCTCCTACGAGCAGTACTTC. This chain uses TRBV2 with TRBJ2-7, with D uncertain. Germline CDR1 is SNHLY and CDR2 is FYNNEI. This CDR3 comprises 12 residues. Trimming took 4 bases from V and 0 from J, leaving 4 bases between them.

The chain is built from TRBV29-1 and TRBJ2-5; D is ambiguous. Trimming cost V 3 bases and J 5 bases, with 16 bases left between them. From germline, CDR1 is SQVTM and CDR2 ANQGSEA. The CDR3 totals 14 residues. CDR3 coding DNA: TGCAGCGTTGAGCCGGCTTTTGGGCCGGAGACCCAGTACTTC. This sequence encodes CSVEPAFGPETQYF.

The chain employs TRBV23-1 and TRBJ1-5; D is undetermined. TRBV23-1 is annotated as an ORF whose role is uncertain. The CDR3 runs to 16 residues. With 3 bases removed from V and 9 bases from J, the gap between germline ends came to 21 bases. The CDR3 bases are TGCGCCAGCAGTCACAGGACGGGGTCCCCTCCCAGGCCCCAGCATTTT. It encodes CASSHRTGSPPRPQHF.

The rearrangement links TRBV11-3 to TRBJ2-3; D is undetermined. CDR1 and CDR2 (germline): SGHNT, YENEEA. This CDR3 contains 14 residues. Trimming took off 1 base at V and 1 base at J, with 6 bases between the two ends. CDR3 residues: CASSLGLGTDTQYF. The CDR3 DNA follows: TGTGCCAGCAGCTTAGGGCTGGGCACAGATACGCAGTATTTT.

This clone is a singleton in its sample. The chain recombines TRBV11-3 with TRBJ2-7, with D maybe TRBD2 (5 bases). The CDR3 has 12 residues. V lost 4 bases, J lost 3 bases, and 7 bases lay in between. Germline CDR1 SGHNT, CDR2 YENEEA. CDR3 bases: TGTGCCAGCAGCTCTCGGGACTACGAGCAGTACTTC. Translation gives CASSSRDYEQYF.

The V gene is TRBV19, the J gene TRBJ2-7; D might be TRBD2 (5 bases). This CDR3 contains 15 residues. CDR1 and CDR2 (germline): LNHDA, SQIVND (reference sequence). V lost 3 bases to trimming and J lost 2 bases, with 14 bases between them. This CDR3 reads CASSIRDRATYEQYF. Written as DNA, the CDR3 is TGTGCCAGTAGTATTCGGGATAGGGCCACCTACGAGCAGTACTTC.

This chain uses TRBV19 with TRBJ1-5; 7 positions agree with TRBD1. The CDR3 loop spans 15 amino acids. Trimming took 4 bases from V and 7 from J; bases not matched to a gene: 10. Germline V gene data show CDR1 as LNHDA and CDR2 as SQIVND (reference sequence). The CDR3 DNA follows: TGTGCCAGTAGTACAATTGACAGGGCAAACCAGCCCCAGCATTTT. Encoded protein: CASSTIDRANQPQHF.

This clone was counted between two and nine times. The rearrangement links TRBV24-1 to TRBJ1-2; 12 positions agree with TRBD1. The junction had 4 bases not matched to a gene; V was cut back by 6 bases and J by 3 bases. The CDR3 consists of 15 residues. Per the germline V gene, CDR1 is KGHDR and CDR2 is SFDVKD. CDR3 sequence reads: CATSTGTGGDYGYTF. CDR3 nucleotide sequence: TGTGCCACCAGTACCGGGACAGGGGGCGACTATGGCTACACCTTC.

The chain uses TRBV7-9 and TRBJ1-5, with a tentative D call TRBD1 (5 bases). The V and J ends lost 8 bases and 0 bases respectively, with 20 bases between them. The CDR3 loop spans 17 amino acids. Per the germline V gene, CDR1 is SEHNR and CDR2 is FQNEAQ (reference sequence). Here the CDR3 DNA reads TGTGCCAGCGCCCCACCAGGGACGGACTATAGCAATCAGCCCCAGCATTTT. Residues: CASAPPGTDYSNQPQHF.